The TCR beta chain described here comes from a study of OX40 agonist ivuxolimab in advanced cancers. Overall study context: Partial response was recorded in three patients: one hepatocellular carcinoma and two cutaneous melanoma cases.

CDR1 is LGHNA, CDR2 YNFKEQ, per germline. This CDR3 has 17 amino acids. Trimming left V 0 bases short and J 4 bases short, with 16 bases between. About this clone: The antigen is undetermined.

The table came from immunoSEQ multiplex PCR; TCRdb's copy has only in-frame clones and leaves some out. The sample has 25,000 to 35,000 clones, almost 85% seen once. Findings and limits, study-wide: Some patients without response likewise showed low normalized clonal expansion.

The chain uses TRBV4-2 and TRBJ2-1, with a tentative D call TRBD2 (6 bases). The material sequenced was CD4+ or CD8+ T cells sorted from blood, taken in a trial of the OX40 agonist ivuxolimab. This receptor was taken from an adult with an advanced solid tumor such as melanoma, head and neck, liver or kidney cancer. The chain's CDR3 is CASSQDVAAEVYNEQFF. The CDR3 region has the DNA TGTGCCAGCAGCCAAGACGTAGCGGCAGAGGTGTACAATGAGCAGTTCTTC.